One TCR beta chain is described in this entry. It has no known antigen specificity. Base qualities are not at hand, and no much larger clone is one base apart. V and J are truncated by 3 bases and 2 bases respectively, leaving an intervening sequence of 7 bases. The CDR3 starts with the cysteine, ends with the phenylalanine, and has 14 residues. Only CDR3 DNA remains: 42 bases, in frame from the first base. Receptors were amplified or captured by RT-PCR. The instrument was an Illumina MiSeq. In-frame beta chains were kept once TCRdb had trimmed the public reads at Q25 with fastp and called clones with MiXCR. Each record represents a unique CDR3 protein, reported with the most common genes and DNA among its rows. This sample lists more than 550,000 distinct CDR3 sequences; about 14% were detected once. The ten largest clonotypes hold 3% to 4.5% of the sample. The sample originates from a study (dated by TCRdb to between 2015 and 2016).

Sequenced sample: memory CD4+ T cells from blood. The clonotype was recovered from a female donor in good health, serving as a healthy control. The rearrangement combines TRBV12-3 or TRBV12-4 with TRBJ1-4, with the D gene not confidently named. At the DNA level, the sequence is TGTGCCAGCAGTTTCGGTCCGACTAATGAAAAACTGTTTTTT. It codes for CASSFGPTNEKLFF.